The entry below gives a single T cell receptor beta chain sequence along with its context. Antigen: not known. Presence of unique molecular identifiers characterized the TCR beta cDNA libraries. TCRdb used MiXCR to reprocess the PCR reads, holding one entry per CDR3 protein. This table holds some 890,000 distinct CDR3 sequences, 53% found once. The data were taken from a study of post-analysis software for immune sequencing data. Study-wide background: Disease trajectories encompassed relapsing-remitting, secondary progressive and progressive-relapsing multiple sclerosis.

Points from the study as a whole: Patients had higher frequencies than controls of roughly 5 TRBV segments, including TRBV5-6, TRBV5-1 and TRBV20-1. There was significantly lower normalized Chao1 diversity in multiple sclerosis patients than in controls.

The CDR3 runs 15 residues. J was trimmed by 0 bases and V by 5 bases; bases with no gene match: 6. Germline lookup yields CDR1 LGHNA and CDR2 YNFKEQ. The clonotype was recovered from a girl between 10 and 17 years old with multiple sclerosis. The chain combines TRBV4-2 with TRBJ1-2; TRBD1 agrees at 7 bases. Sequenced: blood. The CDR3 loop is CASSTSGQANYGYTF. Here the CDR3 DNA reads TGTGCCAGCAGCACATCCGGACAGGCTAACTATGGCTACACCTTC.